This TCR beta chain comes out of a study of blood T cells in healthy people across ages. The authors ran a second PCR of about 6 to 11 cycles using a sample-barcoded 5' primer and a J-beta primer mix. Each CDR3 protein gets one entry after TCRdb re-called the 5' RACE reads with MiXCR. Of about 730,000 distinct CDR3 sequences in the sample, roughly 44% were seen once. Unmatched junction bases numbered 5, after V lost 4 bases and J lost 5 bases. The CDR3 length is 15 residues. The sample comprised blood. The receptor was derived from a woman aged 55-69 years in good health. This chain joins TRBV12-3 or TRBV12-4 and TRBJ1-6; the match to TRBD1 covers 7 bases. CDR3 bases: TGTGCCAGCAGTTCTCTGACAGGGAATAATTCACCCCTCCACTTT. Protein sequence: CASSSLTGNNSPLHF.